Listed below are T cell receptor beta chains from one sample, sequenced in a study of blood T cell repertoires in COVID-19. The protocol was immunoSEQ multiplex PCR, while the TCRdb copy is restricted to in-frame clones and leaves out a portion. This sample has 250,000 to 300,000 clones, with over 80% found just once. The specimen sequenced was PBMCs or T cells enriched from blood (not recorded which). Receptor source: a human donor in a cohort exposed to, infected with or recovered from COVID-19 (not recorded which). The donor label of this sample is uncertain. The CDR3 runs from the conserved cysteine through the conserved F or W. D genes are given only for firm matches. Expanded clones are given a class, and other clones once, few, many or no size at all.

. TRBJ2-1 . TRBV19 TGTGCCAGTAGTATCGCGACAGGCCAAAGCGAGCAGTTCTTC CASSIATGQSEQFF
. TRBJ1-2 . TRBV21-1 TGTGCCAGCAGCAAATATAAGTCCAGGGAAATATCTCGCACCTTC CASSKYKSREISRTF
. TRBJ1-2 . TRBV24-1 TGTGCCACCAGCGCAGGGGACTATGGCTACACCTTC CATSAGDYGYTF
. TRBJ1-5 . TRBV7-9 TGTGCCAGCAGCTTAGCACTAACAGGGAAAGGGGAGGGTCAGCCCCAGCATTTT CASSLALTGKGEGQPQHF
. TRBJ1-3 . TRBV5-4 TGTGCCAGCAGCTCCCGTGGGGGCTCCGGAAACACCATATATTTT CASSSRGGSGNTIYF
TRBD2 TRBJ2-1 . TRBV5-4 TGTGCCAGCAGTTATAGCGGGGGCTCCTACAATGAGCAGTTCTTC CASSYSGGSYNEQFF
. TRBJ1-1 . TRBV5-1 TGCGCCAGCAGAATTGCAGGGTCGGGGAACACTGAAGCTTTCTTT CASRIAGSGNTEAFF
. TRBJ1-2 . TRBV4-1 TGCGCCAGCAGCCAAGTCGGACGGGGAACCTATGGCTACACCTTC CASSQVGRGTYGYTF
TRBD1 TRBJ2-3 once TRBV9 TGTGCCAGCAGTTTTGGACAGGGATACACAGATACGCAGTATTTT CASSFGQGYTDTQYF
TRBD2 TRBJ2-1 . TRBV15 TGTGCCACCAGCAGGACGCTAGCGGGGCCCTCCAATGAGCAGTTCTTC CATSRTLAGPSNEQFF